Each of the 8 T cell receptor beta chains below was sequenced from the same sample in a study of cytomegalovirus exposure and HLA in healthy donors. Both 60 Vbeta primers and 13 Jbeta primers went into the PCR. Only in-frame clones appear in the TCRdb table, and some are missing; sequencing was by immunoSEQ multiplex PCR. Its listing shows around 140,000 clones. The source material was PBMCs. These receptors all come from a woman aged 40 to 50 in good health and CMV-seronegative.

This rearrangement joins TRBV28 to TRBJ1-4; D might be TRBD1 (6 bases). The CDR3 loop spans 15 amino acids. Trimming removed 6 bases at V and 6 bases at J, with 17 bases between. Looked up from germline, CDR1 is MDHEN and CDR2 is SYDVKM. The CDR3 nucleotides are TGTGCCAGCAGCCCTCCGGCGGGGGCCGATGAAAAACTGTTTTTT. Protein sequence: CASSPPAGADEKLFF.

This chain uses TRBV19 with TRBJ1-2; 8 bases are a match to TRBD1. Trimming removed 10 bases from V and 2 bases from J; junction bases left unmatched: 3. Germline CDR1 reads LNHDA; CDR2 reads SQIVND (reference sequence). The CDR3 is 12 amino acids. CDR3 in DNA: TGTGCCATTCGGACAGGGAACTATGGCTACACCTTC. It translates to CAIRTGNYGYTF.

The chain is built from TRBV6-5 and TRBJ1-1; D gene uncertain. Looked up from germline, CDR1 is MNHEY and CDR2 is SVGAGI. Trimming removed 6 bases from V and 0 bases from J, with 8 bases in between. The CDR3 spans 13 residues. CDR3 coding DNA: TGTGCCAGCAGCCTCTTTATGAACACTGAAGCTTTCTTT. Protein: CASSLFMNTEAFF.

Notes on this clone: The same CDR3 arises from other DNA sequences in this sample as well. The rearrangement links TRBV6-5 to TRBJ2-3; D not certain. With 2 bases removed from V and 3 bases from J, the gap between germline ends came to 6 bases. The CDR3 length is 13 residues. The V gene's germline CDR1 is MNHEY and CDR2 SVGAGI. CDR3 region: CASSYAMTDTQYF. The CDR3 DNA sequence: TGTGCCAGCAGTTACGCTATGACAGATACGCAGTATTTT.

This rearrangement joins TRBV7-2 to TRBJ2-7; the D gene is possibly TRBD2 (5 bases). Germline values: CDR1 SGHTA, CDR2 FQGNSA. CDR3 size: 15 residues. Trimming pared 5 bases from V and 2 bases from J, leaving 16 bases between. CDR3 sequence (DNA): TGTGCCAGCAGCCCCAGGACGGGGTCGGCCTACGAGCAGTACTTC. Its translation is CASSPRTGSAYEQYF.

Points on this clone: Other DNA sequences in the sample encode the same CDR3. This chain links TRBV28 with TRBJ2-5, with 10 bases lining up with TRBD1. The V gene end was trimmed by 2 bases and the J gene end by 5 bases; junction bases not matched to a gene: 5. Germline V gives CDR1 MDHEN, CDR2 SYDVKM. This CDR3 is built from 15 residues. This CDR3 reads CASSLAGTGEETQYF. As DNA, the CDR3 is TGTGCCAGCAGTTTAGCCGGGACAGGGGAGGAGACCCAGTACTTC.

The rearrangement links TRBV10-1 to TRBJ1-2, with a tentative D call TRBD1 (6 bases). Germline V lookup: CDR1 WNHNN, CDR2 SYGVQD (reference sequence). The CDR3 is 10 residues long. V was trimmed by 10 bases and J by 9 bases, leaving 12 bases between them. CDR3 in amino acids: CATVDSRYTF. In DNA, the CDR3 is TGCGCCACCGTGGACAGTCGCTACACCTTC.

The DNA of the CDR3 is TGTGCCAGCAGCTTAGGCGGGCAAACTTATAGCAATCAGCCCCAGCATTTT. Translation: CASSLGGQTYSNQPQHF. The V gene is TRBV7-2, the J gene TRBJ1-5; D uncertain. Trimming took 1 base from V and 0 from J, leaving 13 bases between them. Germline V gene sequence: CDR1 SGHTA, CDR2 FQGNSA. The CDR3 consists of 17 residues.